Only a few counts were recorded for the clone carrying this T cell receptor (beta chain). Its antigen is as yet unknown. The source of the sample is a study of radiotherapy plus CTLA-4 blockade in lung cancer. Study context: Disease control was seen in approximately 29% of patients, objective responses in roughly 17%.

Findings and caveats of the study: Early blood T cell clone dynamics reportedly forecast response best, with interferon-beta. In blood, tumor-derived TCR clones expanded after radiotherapy plus ipilimumab.

This CDR3 region has 15 residues. From germline, CDR1 is SGHDN and CDR2 FVKESK. The ends lost 4 bases at V and 6 bases at J; junction bases unmatched: 10. Generated by immunoSEQ multiplex PCR, the TCRdb table keeps only in-frame clones and is missing some. This sample has about 45,000 clones, with roughly 65% found just once. Patients in the study, people with chemo-refractory metastatic non-small-cell lung cancer, received focal radiation plus ipilimumab CTLA-4 blockade. The V call is TRBV14, the J call TRBJ2-7, with 9 bases aligning to TRBD2. This sequence originates from a human donor with non-small cell lung cancer who had a partial response to radiotherapy plus ipilimumab. This material consisted of peripheral blood, taken from a patient treated with radiotherapy plus ipilimumab. The CDR3 DNA sequence: TGTGCCAGCAGCCCCTGGACTAGCGTAGGAGGCGAGCAGTACTTC. This translates into CASSPWTSVGGEQYF.